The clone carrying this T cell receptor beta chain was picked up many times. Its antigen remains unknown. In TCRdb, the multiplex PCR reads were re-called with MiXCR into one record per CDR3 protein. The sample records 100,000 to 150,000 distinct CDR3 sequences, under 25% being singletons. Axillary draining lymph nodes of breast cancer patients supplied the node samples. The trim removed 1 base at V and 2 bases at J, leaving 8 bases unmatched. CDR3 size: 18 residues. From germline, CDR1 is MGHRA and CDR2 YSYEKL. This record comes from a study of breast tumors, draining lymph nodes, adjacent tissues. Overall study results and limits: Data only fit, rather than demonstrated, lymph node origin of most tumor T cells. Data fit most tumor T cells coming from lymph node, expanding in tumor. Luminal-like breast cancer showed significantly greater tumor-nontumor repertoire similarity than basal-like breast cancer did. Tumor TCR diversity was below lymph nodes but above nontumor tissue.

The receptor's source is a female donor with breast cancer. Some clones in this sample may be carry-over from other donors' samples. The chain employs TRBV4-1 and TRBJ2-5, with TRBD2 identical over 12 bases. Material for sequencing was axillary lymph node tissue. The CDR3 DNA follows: TGCGCCAGCAGCCAAGTGGCTAGCGGGAGGGGGGCACAAGAGACCCAGTACTTC. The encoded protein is CASSQVASGRGAQETQYF.